Following are 27 T cell receptor beta chains from one sample sequenced in a study of T cell clonotyping in hematopoietic cell transplantation (dated by TCRdb to about 2021). The sample's time point label, decoded: 100 days after allo-HCT. Library preparation was by the immunoSEQ multiplex PCR assay. TCRdb's version of the immuneACCESS table is confined to in-frame rearrangements and falls short of the full clone set. An unresolved V gene accounts for under half of the shortfall where checked; the remainder is of unknown origin. This sample lists under 15,000 clones; about 79% were detected once. The ten top clones hold 5.8% of the sample. Sequenced here: PBMCs, sampled 100 days after allogeneic stem cell transplant. These receptors were taken from a female patient in her forties or fifties who had an allogeneic stem cell transplant from a related donor, so T cells may come from the graft donor. Some clones in this sample may be carry-over from other donors' samples.

The gene calls are TRBV19 and TRBJ2-2, with 7 bases lining up with TRBD2. Looked up from germline, CDR1 is LNHDA and CDR2 is SQIVND (reference sequence). V lost 6 bases, J lost 3 bases, and 4 bases stayed unmatched. The CDR3 covers 14 residues. The CDR3 DNA follows: TGTGCCAGTAGGGCTAGCGGATACACCGGGGAGCTGTTTTTT. This gives the protein CASRASGYTGELFF.

This clone is medium-sized. The chain joins TRBV19 to TRBJ2-7; 9 bases are a match to TRBD1. Trimming cost V 4 bases and J 5 bases; bases outside gene matches: 12. This CDR3 is built from 16 residues. The germline gives CDR1 LNHDA, CDR2 SQIVND (reference sequence). CDR3 residues: CASSNTPGQGRDEQYF. CDR3 sequence (DNA): TGTGCCAGTAGTAACACGCCGGGACAGGGACGGGACGAGCAGTACTTC.

The V call is TRBV11-3, the J call TRBJ1-2; D not certain. The V gene lost 0 bases and the J gene lost 2 bases, with 19 bases spanning the gap. CDR1 is SGHNT and CDR2 is YENEEA in the germline V gene. CDR3 length equals 18 residues. The CDR3 loop reads CASSLEGWSTDGNYGYTF. In DNA form, the CDR3 reads TGTGCCAGCAGCTTAGAAGGTTGGAGTACGGATGGAAACTATGGCTACACCTTC. Looking up the rest from reference TRBV11-3 and TRBJ1-2 gives the full variable domain: EAGVVQSPRYKIIEKKQPVAFWCNPISGHNTLYWYLQNLGQGPELLIRYENEEAVDDSQLPKDRFSAERLKGVDSTLKIQPAELGDSAVYLCASSLEGWSTDGNYGYTFGSGTRLTVV.

The rearrangement links TRBV29-1 to TRBJ2-3, with D possibly matching TRBD1 (6 bases). The CDR3 extends over 12 amino acids. V shed 8 bases and J shed 7 bases, with 16 bases lying between them. Germline CDR1 is SQVTM and CDR2 is ANQGSEA. The CDR3 region has the DNA TGCAGCACTGGGACAAACTCGTATACGCAGTATTTT. It codes for CSTGTNSYTQYF.

This chain joins TRBV29-1 and TRBJ2-1, with 11 nucleotides matching TRBD1. V shed 5 bases and J 5 bases; nucleotides not matched to a gene: 2. The germline gives CDR1 SQVTM, CDR2 ANQGSEA. This CDR3 is built from 13 residues. CDR3 sequence: CSVRDRGDNEQFF. The CDR3 region has the DNA TGCAGCGTTCGGGACAGGGGGGACAATGAGCAGTTCTTC.

This clone was detected only a few times. The rearrangement links TRBV5-1 to TRBJ1-1; possible D gene TRBD1, 5 bases. CDR1 and CDR2 (germline): SGHRS, YFSETQ. Trimming left V 4 bases short and J 0 bases short, with 10 bases between. This CDR3 is 14 amino acids long. CDR3 DNA sequence: TGCGCCAGCAGCGAGCTAGGGGTGAACACTGAAGCTTTCTTT. Translation: CASSELGVNTEAFF.

J is TRBJ2-7 and V is TRBV9; maybe TRBD1 (6 bases). Trimming removed 4 bases at V and 6 bases at J, with 17 bases between. The germline gives CDR1 SGDLS, CDR2 YYNGEE. CDR3 length: 14 residues. Here the CDR3 reads CASSLQGSYGEQYF. In nucleotides, the CDR3 is TGTGCCAGCAGCCTGCAGGGGTCCTACGGCGAGCAGTACTTC. Based on the CDR3 plus reference TRBV9 and TRBJ2-7, the full variable domain is DSGVTQTPKHLITATGQRVTLRCSPRSGDLSVYWYQQSLDQGLQFLIQYYNGEERAKGNILERFSAQQFPDLHSELNLSSLELGDSALYFCASSLQGSYGEQYFGPGTRLTVT.

This clone was recorded once. This chain joins TRBV15 and TRBJ2-7; D gene uncertain. Germline-derived CDR1 and CDR2 are LNHNV and YYDKDF (reference sequence). CDR3 length equals 12 residues. V lost 5 bases to trimming and J lost 1 base, with 6 bases between them. The CDR3 here is CATSGQSYEQYF. CDR3 DNA: TGTGCCACCAGCGGGCAGTCCTACGAGCAGTACTTC. Full variable domain (outside the CDR3, taken from reference TRBV15 and TRBJ2-7): DAMVIQNPRYQVTQFGKPVTLSCSQTLNHNVMYWYQQKSSQAPKLLFHYYDKDFNNEADTPDNFQSRRPNTSFCFLDIRSPGLGDTAMYLCATSGQSYEQYFGPGTRLTVT.

The V call is TRBV27, the J call TRBJ1-1, with D perhaps matching TRBD1 (5 bases). This CDR3 comprises 14 residues. Trimming removed 1 base at V and 5 bases at J, with 11 bases between. Germline CDR1 reads MNHEY; CDR2 reads SMNVEV (reference sequence). The CDR3 is CASSLFRGGTEAFF. CDR3 sequence (DNA): TGTGCCAGCAGTTTATTCCGTGGGGGTACTGAAGCTTTCTTT.

The V call is TRBV6-4, the J call TRBJ1-2, with unresolved D. There are 13 residues in the CDR3. V lost 3 bases and J 4 bases, leaving 9 bases between the germline ends. Germline CDR1 MRHNA, CDR2 SNTAGT. In DNA form, the CDR3 reads TGTGCCAGCAGTGAACGAGCTTTCTATGGCTACACCTTC. Translated: CASSERAFYGYTF.

The chain recombines TRBV5-1 with TRBJ2-2; 9 positions match TRBD2. The germline V gene encodes CDR1 SGHRS and CDR2 YFSETQ. Trimming at V came to 4 bases and at J to 6 bases, leaving 7 bases not matched to a gene. This CDR3 is 15 amino acids long. CDR3: CASSRSSGVAGELFF. CDR3 DNA: TGCGCCAGCAGCCGATCTAGCGGGGTCGCCGGGGAGCTGTTTTTT.

This CDR3 is CASSDSKEGAHTDTQYF. The CDR3 nucleotides read TGTGCCAGCAGTGACTCTAAAGAGGGGGCCCACACAGATACGCAGTATTTT. The rearrangement uses TRBV6-4 and TRBJ2-3, with 7 bases fitting TRBD1. CDR3 length equals 17 residues. CDR1 MRHNA and CDR2 SNTAGT come from the germline V gene. V lost 0 bases, J lost 2 bases, and 8 bases stayed unmatched.

The chain joins TRBV5-6 to TRBJ1-1; D perhaps matches TRBD1 (5 bases). CDR3 length equals 11 residues. V lost 5 bases, J lost 7 bases, and 9 bases lay in between. Germline V gene data show CDR1 as SGHDT and CDR2 as YYEEEE. CDR3 coding DNA: TGTGCCAGCAGACTCGACAGTGAAGCTTTCTTT. The encoded protein is CASRLDSEAFF.

The J gene is TRBJ1-1, the V gene TRBV5-6; maybe TRBD1 (6 bases). CDR1 is SGHDT, CDR2 YYEEEE, per germline. V lost 0 bases, J lost 5 bases, and 14 bases lay in between. The CDR3 is made up of 15 amino acids. The CDR3 region has the DNA TGTGCCAGCAGCTTGGGCGGGACATCCGAGACTGAAGCTTTCTTT. The encoded protein is CASSLGGTSETEAFF.

The chain employs TRBV7-2 and TRBJ2-1; the match to TRBD2 covers 8 bases. CDR1 and CDR2 (germline): SGHTA, FQGNSA. V lost 7 bases and J lost 9; bases outside the gene matches: 5. This CDR3 spans 12 amino acids. CDR3 in amino acids: CASKSSGREQFF. The CDR3 DNA reads as TGTGCCAGCAAATCTAGCGGGCGTGAGCAGTTCTTC.

The chain recombines TRBV6-4 with TRBJ2-1; 7 positions match TRBD2. Germline CDR1 and CDR2: MRHNA and SNTAGT. V shed 0 bases, J shed 10 bases, and the junction held 3 bases outside the gene matches. The CDR3 loop spans 13 amino acids. CDR3 region: CASSDSGTTEQFF. The CDR3 DNA is TGTGCCAGCAGTGACTCAGGGACTACCGAGCAGTTCTTC.

The V call is TRBV5-4, the J call TRBJ2-5, with D perhaps matching TRBD1 (6 bases). CDR1 and CDR2 from the germline V gene are SGHNT and YYREEE (reference sequence). The CDR3 runs to 14 residues. With 4 bases removed from V and 7 bases from J, the gap between germline ends came to 17 bases. Here the CDR3 reads CASSRGGQMGTQYF. The CDR3 DNA reads as TGTGCCAGCAGCAGAGGAGGACAGATGGGGACCCAGTACTTC.

V is TRBV25-1 and J is TRBJ1-2, with 7 positions matching TRBD1. The CDR3 is 13 amino acids. V shed 6 bases, J shed 2 bases, and the junction held 3 bases outside the gene matches. Germline V gene lookup returns CDR1 MGHDK and CDR2 SYGVNS. CDR3 DNA sequence: TGTGCCAGCAGAGACAGGGTAAACTATGGCTACACCTTC. This codes for CASRDRVNYGYTF.

This clone is judged medium-sized. J is TRBJ1-2 and V is TRBV2; D is perhaps TRBD1 (6 bases). The germline CDR1 and CDR2 sequences are SNHLY and FYNNEI. V was trimmed by 6 bases and J by 4 bases, leaving 15 bases between them. CDR3 length: 14 amino acids. CDR3 DNA sequence: TGTGCCAGCAGAGACCCAGGGGATTCCTATGGCTACACCTTC. Protein sequence: CASRDPGDSYGYTF.

The V and J genes are TRBV6-1 and TRBJ1-1; the D is unclear. The V and J ends lost 3 bases and 6 bases respectively, with 17 bases between them. The V gene's germline CDR1 is MNHNS and CDR2 SASEGT. CDR3 length: 15 residues. The CDR3 DNA is TGTGCCAGCAGTGAGACCCTTCGGATGGCCTCTGAAGCTTTCTTT. This sequence encodes CASSETLRMASEAFF.

This rearrangement joins TRBV4-3 to TRBJ2-7; weak D call: TRBD2 (6 bases). The CDR3 has 15 amino acids. Trimming left V 1 base short and J 2 bases short, with 12 bases between. Germline CDR1 and CDR2: LGHNA and YSLEER. Written as DNA, the CDR3 is TGCGCCAGCAGCCAAGGGGCGGGGCTTACCTACGAGCAGTACTTC. Amino acids: CASSQGAGLTYEQYF.

V gene TRBV19 combines with J gene TRBJ1-3; D is undetermined. CDR1 and CDR2 (germline): LNHDA, SQIVND (reference sequence). The CDR3 consists of 12 residues. The germline V and J ends were trimmed by 7 bases and 1 base, with 5 bases remaining between them. CDR3 residues: CASMGSGNTIYF. CDR3 DNA: TGTGCCAGTATGGGGTCTGGAAACACCATATATTTT. Supplemented by reference TRBV19 and TRBJ1-3, the full variable domain reads DGGITQSPKYLFRKEGQNVTLSCEQNLNHDAMYWYRQDPGQGLRLIYYSQIVNDFQKGDIAEGYSVSREKKESFPLTVTSAQKNPTAFYLCASMGSGNTIYFGEGSWLTVV.

The V gene is TRBV7-9, the J gene TRBJ1-3; a possible D gene is TRBD1 (5 bases). The ends were cut back, 1 base at V and 0 bases at J, with 10 bases in the middle. CDR3 length equals 16 residues. Germline CDR1 and CDR2: SEHNR and FQNEAQ (reference sequence). The CDR3 loop reads CASSLGAGTSGNTIYF. The CDR3 region has the DNA TGTGCCAGCAGCTTAGGGGCAGGGACCTCTGGAAACACCATATATTTT.

CDR3 region: CASTSGRAPETQYF. Here the CDR3 DNA reads TGTGCCAGTACTAGCGGGAGGGCCCCCGAGACCCAGTACTTC. The chain joins TRBV19 to TRBJ2-5; 12 bases agree with TRBD2. V was pared by 7 bases and J by 5 bases, with 5 bases of the junction left unmatched. Germline CDR1 LNHDA, CDR2 SQIVND (reference sequence). CDR3 length: 14 residues.

This clone is a singleton in its sample. The V call is TRBV1, the J call TRBJ1-2. TRBV1 is given as a pseudogene. The CDR3 extends over 13 amino acids. Written as DNA, the CDR3 is TGCACCAGCAGCCAAGATACTCCATGGGGCTACACCTTC. Translating gives CTSSQDTPWGYTF.

The rearrangement links TRBV5-1 to TRBJ1-4; TRBD1 matches 9 bases. The CDR3 sequence is 16 residues long. CDR1 and CDR2 (germline): SGHRS, YFSETQ. J gave up 8 bases and V 4 bases, and 12 bases lay outside the gene matches. DNA of the CDR3: TGCGCCAGCAGCCCCGAACCGGGACAGGGTGGGGAAAAACTGTTTTTT. It specifies CASSPEPGQGGEKLFF.

This clone came up once. The chain is built from TRBV29-1 and TRBJ2-7; no clear D gene. CDR1 and CDR2 from the germline V gene are SQVTM and ANQGSEA. CDR3 size: 12 residues. Trimming removed 4 bases at V and 0 bases at J, with 7 bases between. As DNA, the CDR3 is TGCAGCGTTGTAGGCAACTCCTACGAGCAGTACTTC. This sequence encodes CSVVGNSYEQYF.